This T cell receptor beta chain originates from a study of blood T cell repertoires in COVID-19. Produced via immunoSEQ multiplex PCR; TCRdb's table is partial and in-frame only. The table includes about 220,000 clones, about 88% detected once. The receptor comes from a woman in her thirties who had recovered from COVID-19. Source material: PBMCs or T cells enriched from blood (not recorded which).

This CDR3 reads CASSYSQGSPLHF. DNA for the CDR3: TGTGCCAGCAGTTACTCGCAGGGATCACCCCTCCACTTT. The chain employs TRBV6-5 and TRBJ1-6, with D possibly being TRBD1 (5 bases). The CDR3 has 13 residues. V dropped 0 bases and J dropped 10 bases, with 7 bases sitting between them. Germline lookup yields CDR1 MNHEY and CDR2 SVGAGI.